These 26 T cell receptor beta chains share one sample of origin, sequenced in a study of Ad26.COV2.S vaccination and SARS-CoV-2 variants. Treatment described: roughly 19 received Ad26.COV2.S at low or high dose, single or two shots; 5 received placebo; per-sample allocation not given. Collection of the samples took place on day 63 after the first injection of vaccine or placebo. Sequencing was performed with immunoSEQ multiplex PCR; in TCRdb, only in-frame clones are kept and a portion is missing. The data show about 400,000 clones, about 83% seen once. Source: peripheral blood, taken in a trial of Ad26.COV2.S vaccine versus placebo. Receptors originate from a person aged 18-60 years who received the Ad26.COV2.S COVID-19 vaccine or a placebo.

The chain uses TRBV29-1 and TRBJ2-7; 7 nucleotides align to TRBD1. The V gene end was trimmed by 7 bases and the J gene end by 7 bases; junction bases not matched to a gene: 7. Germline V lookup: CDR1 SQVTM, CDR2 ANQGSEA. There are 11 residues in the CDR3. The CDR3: CSARTGWEQYF. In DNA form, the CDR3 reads TGCAGCGCCCGGACAGGCTGGGAGCAGTACTTC.

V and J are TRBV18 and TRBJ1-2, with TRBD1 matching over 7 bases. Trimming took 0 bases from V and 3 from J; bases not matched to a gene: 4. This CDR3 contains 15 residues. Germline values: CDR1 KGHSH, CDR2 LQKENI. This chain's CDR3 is CASSPPGGMDYGYTF. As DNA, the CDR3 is TGTGCCAGCTCACCACCAGGGGGCATGGACTATGGCTACACCTTC.

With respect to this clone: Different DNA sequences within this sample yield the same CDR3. CDR3 in DNA: TGTGCCAGCAGTTACGGGGGAGGCACTGAAGCTTTCTTT. Its protein is CASSYGGGTEAFF. The genes are TRBV6-5 and TRBJ1-1, with TRBD1 as a possible D gene (5 bases). V lost 2 bases to trimming and J lost 4 bases, with 8 bases between them. The CDR3 sequence is 13 residues long. Germline lookup yields CDR1 MNHEY and CDR2 SVGAGI.

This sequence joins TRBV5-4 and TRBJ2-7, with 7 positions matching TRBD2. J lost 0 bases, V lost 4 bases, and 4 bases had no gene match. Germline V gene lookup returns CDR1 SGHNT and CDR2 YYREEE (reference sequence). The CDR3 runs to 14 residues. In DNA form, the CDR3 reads TGTGCCAGCAGCGCCCGGGAGGACTCCTACGAGCAGTACTTC. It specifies CASSAREDSYEQYF.

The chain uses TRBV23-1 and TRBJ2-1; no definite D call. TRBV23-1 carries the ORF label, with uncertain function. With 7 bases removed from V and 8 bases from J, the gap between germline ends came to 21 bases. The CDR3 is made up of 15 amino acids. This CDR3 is CASNPICRGFYEQFF. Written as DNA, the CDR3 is TGCGCCAGCAATCCCATATGTCGTGGCTTTTATGAGCAGTTCTTC.

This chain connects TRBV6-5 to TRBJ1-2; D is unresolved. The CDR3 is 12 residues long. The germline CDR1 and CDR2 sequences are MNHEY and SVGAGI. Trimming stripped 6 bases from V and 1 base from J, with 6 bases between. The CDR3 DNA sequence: TGTGCCAGCAGGACGGGTAACTATGGCTACACCTTC. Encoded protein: CASRTGNYGYTF.

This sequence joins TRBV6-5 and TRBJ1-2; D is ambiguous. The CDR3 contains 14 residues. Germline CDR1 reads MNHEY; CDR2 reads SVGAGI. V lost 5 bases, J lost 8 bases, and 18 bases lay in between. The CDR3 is CASSPGPEPQGYTF. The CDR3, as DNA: TGTGCCAGCAGTCCTGGGCCTGAACCCCAGGGCTACACCTTC.

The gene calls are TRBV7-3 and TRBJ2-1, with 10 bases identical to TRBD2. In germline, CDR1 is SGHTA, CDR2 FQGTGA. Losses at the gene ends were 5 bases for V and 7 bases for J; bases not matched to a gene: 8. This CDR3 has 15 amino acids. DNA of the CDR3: TGTGCCAGCAGCCACGAAGGACTAGCGGAGAATGAGCAGTTCTTC. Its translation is CASSHEGLAENEQFF.

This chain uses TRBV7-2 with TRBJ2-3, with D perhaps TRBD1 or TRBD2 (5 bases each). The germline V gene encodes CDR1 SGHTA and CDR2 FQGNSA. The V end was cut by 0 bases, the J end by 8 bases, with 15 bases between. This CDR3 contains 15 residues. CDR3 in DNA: TGTGCCAGCAGCTTAGCCGGGACCCCAAGGGTTACGCAGTATTTT. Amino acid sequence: CASSLAGTPRVTQYF.

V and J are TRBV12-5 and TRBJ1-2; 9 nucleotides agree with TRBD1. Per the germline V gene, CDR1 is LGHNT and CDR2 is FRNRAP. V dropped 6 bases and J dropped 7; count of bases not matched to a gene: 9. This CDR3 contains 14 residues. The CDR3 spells CASGSPDRGSGYTF. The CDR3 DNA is TGTGCTAGTGGCTCCCCGGACAGGGGAAGTGGCTACACCTTC.

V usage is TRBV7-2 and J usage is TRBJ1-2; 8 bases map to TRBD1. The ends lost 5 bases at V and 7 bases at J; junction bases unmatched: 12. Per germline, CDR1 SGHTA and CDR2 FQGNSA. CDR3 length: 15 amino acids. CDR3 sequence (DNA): TGTGCCAGCAGCATACCAGGACAGGGATCGCGTGGCTACACCTTC. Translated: CASSIPGQGSRGYTF. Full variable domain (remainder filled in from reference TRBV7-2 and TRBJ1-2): GAGVSQSPSNKVTEKGKDVELRCDPISGHTALYWYRQSLGQGLEFLIYFQGNSAPDKSGLPSDRFSAERTGGSVSTLTIQRTQQEDSAVYLCASSIPGQGSRGYTFGSGTRLTVV.

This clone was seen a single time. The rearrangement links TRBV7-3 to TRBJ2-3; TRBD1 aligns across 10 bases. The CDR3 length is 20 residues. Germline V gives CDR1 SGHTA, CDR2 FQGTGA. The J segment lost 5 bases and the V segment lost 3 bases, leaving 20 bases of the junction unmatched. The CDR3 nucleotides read TGTGCCAGCAGCTTCCCATCCGCCGGACAGGGGGATTCGCAGGGAGATACGCAGTATTTT. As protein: CASSFPSAGQGDSQGDTQYF.

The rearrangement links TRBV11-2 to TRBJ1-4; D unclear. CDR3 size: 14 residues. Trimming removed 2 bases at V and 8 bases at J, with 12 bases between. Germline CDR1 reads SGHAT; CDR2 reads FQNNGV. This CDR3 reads CASSLLGASEKLFF. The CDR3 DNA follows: TGTGCCAGCAGCTTATTAGGTGCAAGCGAAAAACTGTTTTTT.

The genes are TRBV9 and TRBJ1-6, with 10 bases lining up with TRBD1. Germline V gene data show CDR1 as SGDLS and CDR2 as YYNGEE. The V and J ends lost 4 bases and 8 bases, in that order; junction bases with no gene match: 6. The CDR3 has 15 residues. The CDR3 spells CASSTRGQGDSPLHF. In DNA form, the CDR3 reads TGTGCCAGCAGCACCCGAGGACAGGGGGATTCACCCCTCCACTTT.

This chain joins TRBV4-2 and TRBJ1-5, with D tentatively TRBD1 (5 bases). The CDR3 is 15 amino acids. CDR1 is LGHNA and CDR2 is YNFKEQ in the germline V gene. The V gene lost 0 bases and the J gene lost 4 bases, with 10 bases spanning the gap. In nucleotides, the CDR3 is TGTGCCAGCAGCCAAGATCGGACACAAAATCAGCCCCAGCATTTT. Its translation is CASSQDRTQNQPQHF.

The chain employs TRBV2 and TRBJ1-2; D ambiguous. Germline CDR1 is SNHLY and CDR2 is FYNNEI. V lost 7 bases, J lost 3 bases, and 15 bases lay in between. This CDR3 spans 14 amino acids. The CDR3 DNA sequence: TGTGCCAGCAATCCAGACTCAACTTACTATGGCTACACCTTC. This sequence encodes CASNPDSTYYGYTF.

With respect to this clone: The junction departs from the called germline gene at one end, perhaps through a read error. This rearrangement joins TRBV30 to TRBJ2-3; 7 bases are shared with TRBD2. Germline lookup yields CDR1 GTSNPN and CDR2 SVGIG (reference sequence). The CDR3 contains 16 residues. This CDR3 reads CAQTGGPRLASDTQYF. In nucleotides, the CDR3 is TGCGCTCAAACCGGAGGACCTAGACTAGCCTCAGATACGCAGTATTTT.

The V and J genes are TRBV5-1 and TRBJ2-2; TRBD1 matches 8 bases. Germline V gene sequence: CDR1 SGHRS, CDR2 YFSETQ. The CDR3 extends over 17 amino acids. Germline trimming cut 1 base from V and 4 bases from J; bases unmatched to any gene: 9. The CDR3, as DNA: TGCGCCAGCAGCTTGCAGTCCGGACAGGGTCGCACCGGGGAGCTGTTTTTT. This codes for CASSLQSGQGRTGELFF.

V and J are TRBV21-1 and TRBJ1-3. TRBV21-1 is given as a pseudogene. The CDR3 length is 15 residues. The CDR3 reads CASRGRWSSGNTIYF. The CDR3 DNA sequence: TGTGCCAGCAGAGGACGGTGGAGCTCTGGAAACACCATATATTTT.

Here the CDR3 DNA reads TGTGCCAGTAGTCCAGGGATCCAAGAGACCCAGTACTTC. Residues: CASSPGIQETQYF. J is TRBJ2-5 and V is TRBV19; the D gene is possibly TRBD1 (5 bases). Per the germline V gene, CDR1 is LNHDA and CDR2 is SQIVND (reference sequence). The V and J ends lost 5 bases and 1 base respectively, with 8 bases between them. The CDR3 is 13 residues long.

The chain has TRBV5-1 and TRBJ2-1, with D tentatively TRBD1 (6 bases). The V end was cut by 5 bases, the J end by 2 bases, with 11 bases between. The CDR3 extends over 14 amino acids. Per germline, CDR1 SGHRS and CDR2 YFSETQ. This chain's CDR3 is CASSNGQTYNEQFF. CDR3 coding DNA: TGCGCCAGCAGTAATGGACAGACCTACAATGAGCAGTTCTTC.

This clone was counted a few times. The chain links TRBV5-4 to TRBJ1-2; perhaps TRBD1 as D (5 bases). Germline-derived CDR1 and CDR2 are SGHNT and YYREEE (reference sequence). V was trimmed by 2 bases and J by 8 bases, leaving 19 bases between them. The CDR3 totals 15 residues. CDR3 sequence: CASSFPGGDSIGYTF. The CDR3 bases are TGTGCCAGCAGCTTCCCCGGGGGGGACTCAATAGGCTACACCTTC.

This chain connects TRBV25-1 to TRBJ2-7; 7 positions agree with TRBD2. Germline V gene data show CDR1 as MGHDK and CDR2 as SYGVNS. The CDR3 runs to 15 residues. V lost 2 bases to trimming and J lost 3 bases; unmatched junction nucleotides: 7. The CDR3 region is CASSELGGSFYEQYF. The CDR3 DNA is TGTGCCAGCAGTGAACTGGGGGGGTCTTTCTACGAGCAGTACTTC.

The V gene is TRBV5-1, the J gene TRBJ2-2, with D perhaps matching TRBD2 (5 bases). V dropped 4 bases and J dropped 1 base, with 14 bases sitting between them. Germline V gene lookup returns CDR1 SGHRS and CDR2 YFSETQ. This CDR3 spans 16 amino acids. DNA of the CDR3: TGCGCCAGCAGCATACTGGGCGGGCAGAACACCGGGGAGCTGTTTTTT. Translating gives CASSILGGQNTGELFF.

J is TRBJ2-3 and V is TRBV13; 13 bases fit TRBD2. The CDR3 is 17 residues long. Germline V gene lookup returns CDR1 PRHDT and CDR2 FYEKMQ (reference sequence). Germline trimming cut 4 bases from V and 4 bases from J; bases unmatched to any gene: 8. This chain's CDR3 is CASSSGLAGVQADTQYF. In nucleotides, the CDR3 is TGTGCCAGCAGCTCCGGACTAGCGGGGGTTCAGGCAGATACGCAGTATTTT.

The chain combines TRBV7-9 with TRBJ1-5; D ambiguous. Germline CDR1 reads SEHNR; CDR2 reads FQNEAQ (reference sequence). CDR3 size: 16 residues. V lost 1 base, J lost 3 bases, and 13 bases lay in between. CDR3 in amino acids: CASSLGVLRFNQPQHF. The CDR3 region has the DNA TGTGCCAGCAGCTTAGGGGTCCTACGCTTCAATCAGCCCCAGCATTTT.